The 2 T cell receptor beta chains listed next were all sequenced from one sample in a study of CD8 T cells in Susac syndrome. Reverse transcription of about 0.5 to 1 ug RNA was performed with random hexamers. TCRdb re-analysed the immunoSEQ multiplex PCR reads in MiXCR, keeping a single row per CDR3 protein. In the table there are 130,000 to 150,000 distinct CDR3 sequences, about 93% of which are singletons. The material sequenced was CD8+ T cells from PBMCs. These receptors were obtained from a human donor in good health.

CDR3 amino acids: CASSEESDYGYTF. The CDR3 DNA sequence: TGTGCCAGCAGTGAAGAGTCCGATTATGGCTACACCTTC. The gene calls are TRBV2 and TRBJ1-2; D not certain. This CDR3 comprises 13 residues. With 1 base removed from V and 5 bases from J, the gap between germline ends came to 8 bases. Germline CDR1 SNHLY, CDR2 FYNNEI.

The gene calls are TRBV20-1 and TRBJ2-3; 9 bases align to TRBD2. CDR3 length: 16 amino acids. The V gene end was trimmed by 2 bases and the J gene end by 5 bases; junction bases not matched to a gene: 11. Germline V gives CDR1 DFQATT, CDR2 SNEGSKA (reference sequence). DNA of the CDR3: TGCAGTGCTAGACCCACGAAGCGGGAGGCGGGAGATACGCAGTATTTT. Translation: CSARPTKREAGDTQYF.